Each of the 13 T cell receptor beta chains below was sequenced from the same sample in a study of response to subunit inactivated influenza vaccine. In TCRdb, the RT-PCR reads were re-called with MiXCR into one record per CDR3 protein. The repertoire holds almost 600,000 distinct CDR3 sequences, with 14% as singletons. Sequencing used PBMCs from blood, obtained 11 to 12 days after vaccination. The receptors were gathered from a man in his fifties or sixties who received an inactivated influenza vaccine.

The chain employs TRBV5-1 and TRBJ1-1; D gene unclear. V lost 4 bases and J 5 bases, leaving 12 bases between the germline ends. The CDR3 totals 13 residues. Germline assignment: CDR1 SGHRS and CDR2 YFSETQ. The CDR3 region is CASSLEYGTEAFF. CDR3 in DNA: TGCGCCAGCAGCCTGGAGTACGGAACTGAAGCTTTCTTT.

The gene calls are TRBV7-3 and TRBJ2-3; no clear D gene. The germline V gene encodes CDR1 SGHTA and CDR2 FQGTGA. V lost 3 bases, J lost 12 bases, and 4 bases lay in between. The CDR3 covers 9 residues. This chain's CDR3 is CASSFSQYF. In DNA, the CDR3 is TGTGCCAGCAGCTTTTCTCAGTATTTT.

CDR3 protein: CSVPLQRIPSTDTQYF. CDR3 bases: TGCAGCGTTCCCCTCCAACGGATTCCTAGCACAGATACGCAGTATTTT. The chain is built from TRBV29-1 and TRBJ2-3; no definite D call. CDR3 length equals 16 residues. With 5 bases removed from V and 0 bases from J, the gap between germline ends came to 18 bases. CDR1 is SQVTM and CDR2 is ANQGSEA in the germline V gene.

This clonotype was seen more than once but under ten times. The rearrangement uses TRBV10-3 and TRBJ2-3; D not certain. CDR3 length: 12 residues. Germline loops: CDR1 ENHRY, CDR2 SYGVKD. The ends were cut back, 4 bases at V and 5 bases at J, with 7 bases in the middle. The CDR3 spells CAISGGGDTQYF. Written as DNA, the CDR3 is TGTGCCATCAGTGGGGGTGGAGATACGCAGTATTTT.

The sample holds many counts of this clonotype. V gene TRBV27 combines with J gene TRBJ2-3; tentative D call: TRBD2 (6 bases). The V and J ends lost 8 bases and 6 bases respectively, with 21 bases between them. There are 15 residues in the CDR3. The V gene's germline CDR1 is MNHEY and CDR2 SMNVEV (reference sequence). The CDR3 loop is CASRTRNPGRDTQYF. CDR3 DNA sequence: TGTGCCAGCCGTACTCGGAATCCAGGGAGGGATACGCAGTATTTT.

This clonotype came up a few times. The chain combines TRBV5-1 with TRBJ1-1; tentatively, D is TRBD1 (5 bases). The CDR3 spans 15 residues. V dropped 0 bases and J dropped 0 bases, with 9 bases sitting between them. Germline CDR1 and CDR2: SGHRS and YFSETQ. The chain's CDR3 is CASSLDQGMNTEAFF. DNA of the CDR3: TGCGCCAGCAGCTTGGACCAGGGCATGAACACTGAAGCTTTCTTT.

The V gene is TRBV28, the J gene TRBJ1-2, with unresolved D. V was clipped by 5 bases and J by 9 bases, with 7 bases between them. This CDR3 comprises 10 residues. In germline, CDR1 is MDHEN, CDR2 SYDVKM. CDR3 protein: CASSKESYTF. The CDR3 DNA reads as TGTGCCAGCAGTAAAGAGAGCTACACCTTC.

The genes are TRBV3-1 and TRBJ2-1, with 9 positions matching TRBD2. The CDR3 has 16 amino acids. V gave up 0 bases and J gave up 3 bases; unmatched junction bases: 3. Germline V gene data show CDR1 as LGHDT and CDR2 as YNNKEL (reference sequence). The CDR3, as DNA: TGTGCCAGCAGCCAAGATATGCGGGGGGGCTACAATGAGCAGTTCTTC. This gives the protein CASSQDMRGGYNEQFF.

The chain carries TRBV9 and TRBJ2-1, with 14 bases aligning to TRBD2. CDR1 is SGDLS, CDR2 YYNGEE, per germline. V lost 0 bases, J lost 6 bases, and 5 bases stayed unmatched. The CDR3 totals 17 residues. The CDR3, as DNA: TGTGCCAGCAGCGTAGGGACTAGCGGGGGGAATAGCAATGAGCAGTTCTTC. It encodes CASSVGTSGGNSNEQFF.

This clonotype has just a few counts. The gene calls are TRBV11-2 and TRBJ2-1; D is perhaps TRBD2 (5 bases). The CDR3 extends over 16 amino acids. From germline, CDR1 is SGHAT and CDR2 FQNNGV. V lost 5 bases and J 1 base, leaving 15 bases between the germline ends. The CDR3 reads CASSLMVRGSYNEQFF. CDR3 DNA: TGTGCCAGCAGCCTGATGGTCCGGGGATCCTACAATGAGCAGTTCTTC.

This clonotype has more than one count but fewer than ten. V is TRBV5-5 and J is TRBJ1-6; TRBD1 is a possible D gene (6 bases). CDR1 SGHKS and CDR2 YYEKEE come from the germline V gene (reference sequence). The V and J ends lost 0 bases and 9 bases respectively, with 10 bases between them. The CDR3 has 14 amino acids. CDR3 residues: CASSLAGGSSPLHF. As DNA, the CDR3 is TGTGCCAGCAGCTTGGCCGGGGGCAGTTCACCCCTCCACTTT.

This chain joins TRBV7-8 and TRBJ2-2; unclear D gene. The CDR3 totals 17 residues. V lost 1 base and J lost 1, with 13 bases in between. Looked up from germline, CDR1 is SGHVS and CDR2 is FQNEAQ. The CDR3 is CASSLVSRAKNTGELFF. The CDR3 DNA reads TGTGCCAGCAGCTTAGTTAGTAGGGCCAAGAACACCGGGGAGCTGTTTTTT.

The genes are TRBV7-2 and TRBJ2-3; D unclear. V was cut by 6 bases and J by 0 bases, with 10 bases left in between. Germline V gene sequence: CDR1 SGHTA, CDR2 FQGNSA. The CDR3 sequence is 14 residues long. Written as DNA, the CDR3 is TGTGCCAGCAGTAGGCCCATTAGCACAGATACGCAGTATTTT. Translating it yields CASSRPISTDTQYF. The variable domain in full, with the rest retrieved from reference TRBV7-2 and TRBJ2-3, is GAGVSQSPSNKVTEKGKDVELRCDPISGHTALYWYRQSLGQGLEFLIYFQGNSAPDKSGLPSDRFSAERTGGSVSTLTIQRTQQEDSAVYLCASSRPISTDTQYFGPGTRLTVL.